Shown below are 16 T cell receptor beta chains from a single sample sequenced in a study of radiation and T cells in renal cell carcinoma. Clones were read by immunoSEQ multiplex PCR, and TCRdb kept only the in-frame ones, dropping some. The table lists 140,000 to 150,000 clones, about 88% of them singletons. Time point given: baseline pretreatment blood. Documented treatment: 15 Gy SBRT to primary tumor, nephrectomy 4 weeks later. The source was blood, collected from a patient whose treatment included radiotherapy and nephrectomy. These receptors all come from a woman in her seventies with renal cell carcinoma.

Here the CDR3 DNA reads TGTGCCAGCAGCCAAGATTTGGGCAGGGGACGGTCACCCCTCCACTTT. Its protein product is CASSQDLGRGRSPLHF. The chain recombines TRBV14 with TRBJ1-6; a weak D match, TRBD1 (6 bases). V lost 0 bases, J lost 10 bases, and 16 bases lay in between. The CDR3 contains 16 residues. Germline V gene data show CDR1 as SGHDN and CDR2 as FVKESK.

The V and J genes are TRBV10-2 and TRBJ1-3; 11 bases are shared with TRBD1. The CDR3 has 19 amino acids. The V gene end was trimmed by 4 bases and the J gene end by 1 base; junction bases not matched to a gene: 12. Germline assignment: CDR1 WSHSY and CDR2 SAAADI. The chain's CDR3 is CASSARRTGGKFSGNTIYF. In DNA form, the CDR3 reads TGCGCCAGCAGTGCACGACGGACAGGGGGCAAGTTTTCTGGAAACACCATATATTTT.

The CDR3 DNA reads TGTGCCAGCAGCGTAGCCAGGGCTTCCTACGAGCAGTACTTC. Its translation: CASSVARASYEQYF. V gene TRBV9 combines with J gene TRBJ2-7; TRBD1 might be the D (5 bases). In germline, CDR1 is SGDLS, CDR2 YYNGEE. CDR3 length: 14 amino acids. V was shortened by 0 bases and J by 1 base, with 8 bases between the two germline ends. The entire variable domain, with the rest obtained from reference TRBV9 and TRBJ2-7, is as follows: DSGVTQTPKHLITATGQRVTLRCSPRSGDLSVYWYQQSLDQGLQFLIQYYNGEERAKGNILERFSAQQFPDLHSELNLSSLELGDSALYFCASSVARASYEQYFGPGTRLTVT.

The rearrangement joins TRBV5-1 to TRBJ2-3; the D gene is possibly TRBD1 (6 bases). V lost 2 bases and J lost 0, with 13 bases in between. CDR1 is SGHRS, CDR2 YFSETQ, per germline. The CDR3 contains 16 residues. As DNA, the CDR3 is TGCGCCAGCAGCTTAACCGGGACATCGAGCACAGATACGCAGTATTTT. It yields the protein CASSLTGTSSTDTQYF.

This rearrangement joins TRBV19 to TRBJ2-3; no firm D call. The CDR3 length is 13 residues. The germline V and J ends were trimmed by 6 bases and 0 bases, with 7 bases remaining between them. Per the germline V gene, CDR1 is LNHDA and CDR2 is SQIVND (reference sequence). The CDR3: CASRLYSTDTQYF. The CDR3 region has the DNA TGTGCCAGTAGATTGTATAGCACAGATACGCAGTATTTT.

This chain uses TRBV21-1 with TRBJ2-1; the table calls TRBD2, which could not be checked here. TRBV21-1 is flagged as a pseudogene. This CDR3 has 16 residues. CDR3 sequence (DNA): TGTGCCAGCAGCAAAGGTTTTGCGGGGGGGTACAATGAGCAGTTCTTC. It encodes CASSKGFAGGYNEQFF.

The chain recombines TRBV7-8 with TRBJ1-2; 9 nucleotides agree with TRBD1. V lost 7 bases and J lost 5; bases outside the gene matches: 11. Germline CDR1 and CDR2: SGHVS and FQNEAQ. The CDR3 length is 15 residues. CDR3 residues: CASNTGGPRRYGYTF. The CDR3 DNA sequence: TGTGCCAGCAACACAGGGGGCCCTAGACGTTATGGCTACACCTTC. The full variable domain, its missing parts supplied by reference TRBV7-8 and TRBJ1-2, is GAGVSQSPRYKVAKRGQDVALRCDPISGHVSLFWYQQALGQGPEFLTYFQNEAQLDKSGLPSDRFFAERPEGSVSTLKIQRTQQEDSAVYLCASNTGGPRRYGYTFGSGTRLTVV.

The V gene is TRBV19, the J gene TRBJ2-1, with 11 bases fitting TRBD2. Looked up from germline, CDR1 is LNHDA and CDR2 is SQIVND (reference sequence). CDR3 length equals 18 residues. The junction had 11 bases not matched to a gene; V was cut back by 7 bases and J by 0 bases. CDR3 protein: CASNRGLAAPSSYNEQFF. The DNA of the CDR3 is TGTGCCAGTAACCGGGGACTAGCGGCGCCGAGCTCCTACAATGAGCAGTTCTTC.

The chain combines TRBV2 with TRBJ1-6, with 7 positions matching TRBD1. Unmatched junction bases numbered 3, after V lost 6 bases and J lost 10 bases. CDR1 and CDR2 (germline): SNHLY, FYNNEI. The CDR3 loop spans 12 amino acids. CDR3 bases: TGTGCCAGCAGGGACAGGATATCACCCCTCCACTTT. Its translation is CASRDRISPLHF.

This chain uses TRBV19 with TRBJ2-2; D call uncertain. Trimming left V 7 bases short and J 8 bases short, with 20 bases between. Germline V gene sequence: CDR1 LNHDA, CDR2 SQIVND (reference sequence). CDR3 size: 15 residues. CDR3 DNA: TGTGCCAGTACTGTTGTGTCAGGTGCGACGGGGGAGCTGTTTTTT. The encoded protein is CASTVVSGATGELFF. The full variable domain, with the rest looked up from reference TRBV19 and TRBJ2-2, is DGGITQSPKYLFRKEGQNVTLSCEQNLNHDAMYWYRQDPGQGLRLIYYSQIVNDFQKGDIAEGYSVSREKKESFPLTVTSAQKNPTAFYLCASTVVSGATGELFFGEGSRLTVL.

This rearrangement joins TRBV19 to TRBJ2-3; 13 bases fit TRBD2. The germline CDR1 and CDR2 sequences are LNHDA and SQIVND (reference sequence). CDR3 size: 15 residues. Trimming removed 10 bases from V and 3 bases from J; junction bases left unmatched: 7. The CDR3 spells CATAGGLAGTDTQYF. The CDR3 nucleotides read TGTGCCACCGCGGGGGGACTAGCGGGGACAGATACGCAGTATTTT. The full variable domain, its missing parts supplied by reference TRBV19 and TRBJ2-3, is DGGITQSPKYLFRKEGQNVTLSCEQNLNHDAMYWYRQDPGQGLRLIYYSQIVNDFQKGDIAEGYSVSREKKESFPLTVTSAQKNPTAFYLCATAGGLAGTDTQYFGPGTRLTVL.

The chain has TRBV20-1 and TRBJ1-4, with unresolved D. The V gene's germline CDR1 is DFQATT and CDR2 SNEGSKA (reference sequence). The CDR3 spans 11 residues. The V end was cut by 0 bases, the J end by 6 bases, with 2 bases between. DNA of the CDR3: TGCAGTGCTAGAGATGATGAAAAACTGTTTTTT. It is translated as CSARDDEKLFF.

The chain carries TRBV6-5 and TRBJ2-7; D call uncertain. The CDR3 has 15 residues. Germline V gene data show CDR1 as MNHEY and CDR2 as SVGAGI. Trimming removed 7 bases at V and 0 bases at J, with 16 bases between. CDR3 in amino acids: CASTKSFDSSYEQYF. The CDR3 DNA follows: TGTGCCAGCACCAAGTCATTCGATAGCTCCTACGAGCAGTACTTC.

V gene TRBV30 combines with J gene TRBJ1-3; possible D gene TRBD1, 6 bases. Per germline, CDR1 GTSNPN and CDR2 SVGIG (reference sequence). V was pared by 0 bases and J by 0 bases, with 12 bases between. The CDR3 extends over 16 amino acids. This CDR3 is CAWSVRQAVSGNTIYF. CDR3 in DNA: TGTGCCTGGAGTGTACGACAGGCCGTCTCTGGAAACACCATATATTTT.

This chain connects TRBV10-3 to TRBJ1-2; D remains ambiguous. Germline V gene sequence: CDR1 ENHRY, CDR2 SYGVKD. CDR3 length: 12 residues. Trimming removed 2 bases at V and 8 bases at J, with 9 bases between. CDR3: CAISEGDGGYTF. DNA of the CDR3: TGTGCCATCAGTGAGGGTGACGGAGGCTACACCTTC.

Only one count was recorded for this clone. The V and J genes are TRBV28 and TRBJ2-7, with TRBD1 identical over 8 bases. The trim removed 5 bases at V and 6 bases at J, leaving 6 bases unmatched. From germline, CDR1 is MDHEN and CDR2 SYDVKM. The CDR3 is 13 residues long. Written as DNA, the CDR3 is TGTGCCAGCAGTCCCCCGGACAGGGCCGAGCAGTACTTC. Amino acids: CASSPPDRAEQYF.